A selection of T cell receptor beta chains follows, all from one sample in a study of T cells in Graves' hyperthyroidism and ophthalmopathy. TCRdb analysed the multiplex PCR reads with MiXCR anew, one entry per CDR3 protein. The top ten hold over 8.5% of the sample, which has about 360,000 distinct CDR3 sequences, approximately 13% seen once. Sequenced input: blood. Receptor source: a woman aged 18-35 years with Graves' hyperthyroidism. The CDR3 runs from the conserved cysteine through the conserved F or W. D genes are given only for firm matches. Some rows mark clone size as missing; the rest say once, few, many or name a class of expanded clone.

V,size,D,J,length,CDR3,DNA
TRBV20-1,many,TRBD2,TRBJ2-1,14,CSGPRQRGNNEQFF,TGCAGTGGCCCCCGGCAGCGGGGGAACAATGAGCAGTTCTTC
TRBV9,few,.,TRBJ1-1,18,CASSHGTTHPVMNTEAFF,TGTGCCAGCAGTCACGGAACGACCCACCCGGTTATGAACACTGAAGCTTTCTTT
TRBV4-3,many,TRBD1,TRBJ1-6,13,CASSQTGGSPLHF,TGCGCCAGCAGCCAAACAGGGGGCTCACCCCTCCACTTT
TRBV28,many,.,TRBJ2-7,16,CASKFSSAGGYYEQYF,TGTGCCAGCAAGTTCTCTAGCGCCGGGGGCTATTACGAGCAGTACTTC
TRBV14,many,TRBD1,TRBJ2-5,16,CASSQIGDRARQTQYF,TGTGCCAGCAGCCAAATTGGGGACAGGGCGAGGCAGACCCAGTACTTC
TRBV10-3,few,.,TRBJ2-1,15,CAISEPRIGTNEQFF,TGTGCCATCAGTGAACCGCGAATCGGAACGAATGAGCAGTTCTTC
TRBV9,.,TRBD2,TRBJ2-1,17,CASSVVGRALGYNEQFF,TGTGCCAGCAGCGTAGTCGGGAGGGCCCTCGGGTACAATGAGCAGTTCTTC
TRBV18,.,.,TRBJ1-2,19,CASSPPGVGMQRRNYGYTF,TGTGCCAGCTCACCACCCGGTGTAGGGATGCAAAGGAGAAACTATGGCTACACCTTC
TRBV20-1,many,.,TRBJ2-3,15,CSARDVSGSTDTQYF,TGCAGTGCTAGAGACGTTAGCGGAAGCACAGATACGCAGTATTTT
TRBV19,.,TRBD1,TRBJ2-2,15,CASSGDRVGTGELFF,TGTGCCAGTAGTGGGGACAGGGTCGGCACCGGGGAGCTGTTTTTT
TRBV5-1,.,TRBD1,TRBJ2-2,14,CASSRDRNTGELFF,TGCGCCAGCAGCAGGGACAGGAACACCGGGGAGCTGTTTTTT
TRBV20-1,many,.,TRBJ1-2,13,CSPRVGSVGGYTF,TGCAGTCCCCGGGTCGGGTCGGTGGGCGGCTACACCTTC
TRBV7-3,many,.,TRBJ2-1,14,CASSLDTGADEQFF,TGTGCCAGCAGCTTAGACACCGGAGCGGATGAGCAGTTCTTC
TRBV5-5,many,TRBD1,TRBJ2-2,14,CASSLGTGTGELFF,TGTGCCAGCAGCTTGGGGACAGGGACCGGGGAGCTGTTTTTT
TRBV12-5,many,.,TRBJ2-1,14,CASGLDGSYNEQFF,TGTGCTAGTGGTTTGGACGGATCGTACAATGAGCAGTTCTTC
TRBV11-1,.,.,TRBJ2-4,15,CASSQNPTGQNIQYF,TGTGCCAGCAGTCAGAACCCGACAGGACAAAACATTCAGTACTTC